The TCR beta chain under discussion was sequenced for a study of blood T cell repertoires in COVID-19. Germline assignment: CDR1 LNHNV and CDR2 YYDKDF (reference sequence). The CDR3 extends over 16 amino acids. V lost 1 base to trimming and J lost 3 bases; unmatched junction nucleotides: 5. TCRdb's copy holds only in-frame clones and misses some; the assay was immunoSEQ multiplex PCR. The data show roughly 230,000 clones, around 86% seen once. The chain combines TRBV15 with TRBJ1-2; 10 nucleotides agree with TRBD1. The receptor comes from a man in his thirties or forties in a cohort exposed to, infected with or recovered from COVID-19 (not recorded which). Sequenced: PBMCs or T cells enriched from blood (not recorded which). The CDR3 DNA follows: TGTGCCACCAGCAGAGCCCGACAGGGGGCCTACTATGGCTACACCTTC. It translates to CATSRARQGAYYGYTF.